These 30 T cell receptor beta chains share one sample of origin, sequenced in a study of neurological immune-mediated disorders. Using its own MiXCR run on the 5' RACE reads, TCRdb lists one record per CDR3 protein. The table lists tens of thousands of distinct CDR3 sequences, 10% of them singletons. The sequenced sample consisted of PBMCs. Receptors were obtained from a man in his forties in good health.

On this clonotype: This may be a read error, as it is one base from a much larger clone. This rearrangement joins TRBV20-1 to TRBJ2-7; D is ambiguous. The V gene's germline CDR1 is DFQATT and CDR2 SNEGSKA (reference sequence). The CDR3 covers 14 residues. The V and J ends lost 1 base and 0 bases respectively, with 10 bases between them. CDR3 protein: CSARGYWSSYEQYF. The CDR3 DNA reads as TGCAGTGCTAGAGGGTACTGGAGCTCCTACGAGCAGTACTTC.

This clonotype was detected many times. This chain uses TRBV5-1 with TRBJ2-1, with TRBD2 matching over 9 bases. V shed 0 bases, J shed 7 bases, and the junction held 8 bases outside the gene matches. Looked up from germline, CDR1 is SGHRS and CDR2 is YFSETQ. This CDR3 contains 16 residues. DNA for the CDR3: TGCGCCAGCAGCTTGGAATATAGCGGGAGTGGAAATGAGCAGTTCTTC. Its protein is CASSLEYSGSGNEQFF.

This clonotype has a count of ten or more. The CDR3 loop reads CASRGRVSYEQYF. The CDR3 coding sequence is TGTGCCAGCAGGGGGAGGGTCTCCTACGAGCAGTACTTC. The chain is built from TRBV7-9 and TRBJ2-7; 7 bases agree with TRBD2. Germline assignment: CDR1 SEHNR and CDR2 FQNEAQ (reference sequence). V lost 6 bases, J lost 0 bases, and 2 bases stayed unmatched. The CDR3 sequence is 13 residues long.

In this sample, this clonotype turned up many times. The V gene is TRBV18, the J gene TRBJ1-5; unclear D gene. The CDR3 has 13 amino acids. Trimming took off 2 bases at V and 8 bases at J, with 10 bases between the two ends. Germline-derived CDR1 and CDR2 are KGHSH and LQKENI. CDR3 residues: CASSPNLREPQHF. DNA for the CDR3: TGTGCCAGCTCACCAAACCTTAGGGAGCCCCAGCATTTT. The variable domain in full, with the rest retrieved from reference TRBV18 and TRBJ1-5, is NAGVMQNPRHLVRRRGQEARLRCSPMKGHSHVYWYRQLPEEGLKFMVYLQKENIIDESGMPKERFSAEFPKEGPSILRIQQVVRGDSAAYFCASSPNLREPQHFGDGTRLSIL.

This clonotype came up many times. The V and J genes are TRBV24-1 and TRBJ2-3, with 7 bases that match TRBD1. With V trimmed by 0 bases and J by 6 bases, 5 bases remained unmatched. Germline loops: CDR1 KGHDR, CDR2 SFDVKD. The CDR3 runs 15 residues. This CDR3 reads CATSDLQGDRDTQYF. Here the CDR3 DNA reads TGTGCCACCAGTGATTTGCAGGGGGATCGGGATACGCAGTATTTT.

In its sample, this clonotype was seen many times. The genes are TRBV5-1 and TRBJ2-3; no firm D call. Germline V lookup: CDR1 SGHRS, CDR2 YFSETQ. The CDR3 has 13 amino acids. Trimming stripped 2 bases from V and 2 bases from J, with 6 bases between. In DNA form, the CDR3 reads TGCGCCAGCAGCTTACGGTACACAGATACGCAGTATTTT. Protein product: CASSLRYTDTQYF.

This clonotype was seen ten or more times. The CDR3 coding sequence is TGTGCCAGCAGCCCTTCCTATGACAGGGGGCGCACAGAGACCCAGTACTTC. Translation gives CASSPSYDRGRTETQYF. This rearrangement joins TRBV7-8 to TRBJ2-5, with 10 positions matching TRBD1. Germline CDR1 SGHVS, CDR2 FQNEAQ. This CDR3 is built from 17 residues. Trimming removed 5 bases from V and 4 bases from J; junction bases left unmatched: 13.

This clonotype was observed a handful of times. The chain has TRBV9 and TRBJ2-3, with TRBD1 identical over 7 bases. In germline, CDR1 is SGDLS, CDR2 YYNGEE. Trimming took 1 base from V and 5 from J; bases not matched to a gene: 4. CDR3 size: 14 residues. The CDR3 is CASSVLAGGDTQYF. The CDR3 bases are TGTGCCAGCAGCGTATTGGCAGGGGGAGATACGCAGTATTTT.

This clonotype was seen many times. The chain links TRBV6-5 to TRBJ2-3, with D possibly called TRBD1 or TRBD2 (6 bases each). This CDR3 region has 14 residues. Trimming removed 2 bases from V and 2 bases from J, with 8 bases in between. Germline V gene lookup returns CDR1 MNHEY and CDR2 SVGAGI. CDR3 residues: CASSYRGLTDTQYF. In DNA, the CDR3 is TGTGCCAGCAGTTACCGGGGGCTCACAGATACGCAGTATTTT.

This clonotype was recorded many times. This sequence joins TRBV20-1 and TRBJ2-5; no clear D gene. Germline values: CDR1 DFQATT, CDR2 SNEGSKA (reference sequence). The length of the CDR3 is 11 residues. Trimming removed 7 bases from V and 3 bases from J, with 9 bases in between. The CDR3 spells CSGLKEETQYF. CDR3 in DNA: TGCAGTGGCCTGAAAGAAGAGACCCAGTACTTC.

This clonotype appeared many times. V is TRBV5-1 and J is TRBJ2-7; TRBD1 might be the D (6 bases). Germline loops: CDR1 SGHRS, CDR2 YFSETQ. CDR3 length: 14 residues. V lost 1 base, J lost 4 bases, and 12 bases lay in between. The CDR3: CASSLTGWGYEQYF. DNA for the CDR3: TGCGCCAGCAGCTTGACAGGGTGGGGATACGAGCAGTACTTC.

This clonotype came up many times. The chain employs TRBV5-5 and TRBJ2-7; no firm D call. V was cut by 4 bases and J by 6 bases, with 14 bases left in between. There are 13 residues in the CDR3. Germline CDR1 and CDR2: SGHKS and YYEKEE (reference sequence). The CDR3 loop reads CASSPTWVSEQYF. CDR3 DNA sequence: TGTGCCAGCAGCCCTACATGGGTTTCCGAGCAGTACTTC.

This clonotype was found many times. CDR3 coding DNA: TGTGCCAGCAGTCCTAGCGGGGGGGACAATGAGCAGTTCTTC. Its protein product is CASSPSGGDNEQFF. The chain is built from TRBV7-2 and TRBJ2-1; 12 bases line up with TRBD2. V was clipped by 6 bases and J by 5 bases; unmatched bases: 2. Germline V gene sequence: CDR1 SGHTA, CDR2 FQGNSA. The CDR3 contains 14 residues.

There are many counts of this clonotype. J is TRBJ2-7 and V is TRBV7-2; 11 positions agree with TRBD2. After removal of 5 bases from V and 4 bases from J, the junction contained 13 bases not matched to a gene. CDR1 and CDR2 from the germline V gene are SGHTA and FQGNSA. The CDR3 consists of 17 residues. CDR3 amino acids: CASSRKTSGVNPYEQYF. CDR3 bases: TGTGCCAGCAGCCGTAAGACTAGCGGGGTGAACCCTTACGAGCAGTACTTC.

This clonotype was picked up many times. CDR3 loop: CASSPTGNEQYF. CDR3 nucleotides: TGTGCCAGCAGCCCCACAGGGAACGAGCAGTACTTC. This chain connects TRBV7-2 to TRBJ2-7; D perhaps matches TRBD1 (6 bases). Germline CDR1 and CDR2: SGHTA and FQGNSA. Trimming pared 5 bases from V and 5 bases from J, leaving 10 bases between. This CDR3 contains 12 residues.

The V call is TRBV11-2, the J call TRBJ2-7; TRBD1 matches 9 bases. Germline V gene data show CDR1 as SGHAT and CDR2 as FQNNGV. Unmatched junction bases numbered 4, after V lost 4 bases and J lost 3 bases. This CDR3 spans 14 amino acids. The CDR3: CASSSRTGVYEQYF. CDR3 in DNA: TGTGCCAGCAGCTCCCGGACAGGGGTCTACGAGCAGTACTTC.

This clonotype was recorded at least ten times. V is TRBV14 and J is TRBJ1-1; D call uncertain. V was clipped by 1 base and J by 1 base, with 10 bases between them. From germline, CDR1 is SGHDN and CDR2 FVKESK. The CDR3 runs to 15 residues. CDR3 protein: CASSQGHSPNTEAFF. The CDR3 DNA is TGTGCCAGCAGCCAAGGTCACAGCCCGAACACTGAAGCTTTCTTT. The complete variable domain, with remaining parts taken from reference TRBV14 and TRBJ1-1, reads EAGVTQFPSHSVIEKGQTVTLRCDPISGHDNLYWYRRVMGKEIKFLLHFVKESKQDESGMPNNRFLAERTGGTYSTLKVQPAELEDSGVYFCASSQGHSPNTEAFFGQGTRLTVV.

Many counts were recorded for this clonotype. This chain links TRBV29-1 with TRBJ2-5; D may be TRBD1 (6 bases). Between the trimmed V and J ends, which lost 5 bases and 4 bases, there was a span of 14 bases. Germline V gene data show CDR1 as SQVTM and CDR2 as ANQGSEA. This CDR3 contains 13 residues. The CDR3 loop reads CSVQGGFGETQYF. CDR3 in DNA: TGCAGCGTTCAAGGGGGATTCGGAGAGACCCAGTACTTC.

For this clonotype: A read error may explain this, as a much larger clone is one base away. This chain's CDR3 is CASSSCTGSGNEQFF. The DNA of the CDR3 is TGTGCCAGCAGTTCATGTACAGGGTCGGGCAATGAGCAGTTCTTC. The chain couples TRBV12-3 or TRBV12-4 to TRBJ2-1, with D tentatively TRBD1 (6 bases). The length of the CDR3 is 15 residues. With 4 bases removed from V and 6 bases from J, the gap between germline ends came to 16 bases.

This clonotype was counted ten times or more. The chain combines TRBV5-1 with TRBJ1-1; weak D call: TRBD1 (5 bases). Trimming cost V 0 bases and J 0 bases, with 9 bases left between them. The CDR3 length is 15 residues. CDR1 is SGHRS and CDR2 is YFSETQ in the germline V gene. The CDR3 DNA reads TGCGCCAGCAGCTTGGCCGGGGGGGTGAACACTGAAGCTTTCTTT. Protein product: CASSLAGGVNTEAFF.

Comment on this clonotype: The junction and the germline gene differ at one end; a read error may be behind it. V usage is TRBV12-3 or TRBV12-4 and J usage is TRBJ1-1; D gene ambiguous. The CDR3 sequence is 11 residues long. The CDR3 sequence: CASTSYTEASF. The CDR3 DNA sequence: TGTGCCAGCACTTCATACACTGAAGCTTCCTTT.

This clonotype came up a few times. V is TRBV28 and J is TRBJ2-6; TRBD1 aligns across 12 bases. The length of the CDR3 is 22 residues. Per germline, CDR1 MDHEN and CDR2 SYDVKM. V was clipped by 6 bases and J by 0 bases; unmatched bases: 18. In nucleotides, the CDR3 is TGTGCCAGCAGCCATAGCCGGGACAGGGGGCAGGCGGGGCCCTCTGGGGCCAACGTCCTGACTTTC. Translated, it gives CASSHSRDRGQAGPSGANVLTF.

This clonotype occurred many times. This chain joins TRBV5-1 and TRBJ2-7; 9 nucleotides match TRBD1. Germline V gene sequence: CDR1 SGHRS, CDR2 YFSETQ. The length of the CDR3 is 15 residues. J gave up 2 bases and V 5 bases, and 8 bases lay outside the gene matches. CDR3 coding DNA: TGCGCCAGCAGGGGTGGGGACAGGGACCCCTACGAGCAGTACTTC. Its protein is CASRGGDRDPYEQYF.

This clonotype was picked up many times. The rearrangement links TRBV20-1 to TRBJ2-7; 9 bases align to TRBD1. The CDR3 has 14 residues. The trim removed 5 bases at V and 4 bases at J, leaving 9 bases unmatched. Germline V CDR1 and CDR2: DFQATT, SNEGSKA (reference sequence). The CDR3 here is CSAGPGTGIYEQYF. DNA of the CDR3: TGCAGTGCTGGGCCCGGGACAGGGATATACGAGCAGTACTTC.

J is TRBJ2-2 and V is TRBV9, with 7 bases fitting TRBD2. This CDR3 is 14 amino acids long. Losses at the gene ends were 4 bases for V and 6 bases for J; bases not matched to a gene: 6. Germline V CDR1 and CDR2: SGDLS, YYNGEE. CDR3: CASSPGLVSGELFF. The CDR3, as DNA: TGTGCCAGCAGCCCTGGACTAGTGTCCGGGGAGCTGTTTTTT. Combining the CDR3 with reference TRBV9 and TRBJ2-2 gives the whole variable domain DSGVTQTPKHLITATGQRVTLRCSPRSGDLSVYWYQQSLDQGLQFLIQYYNGEERAKGNILERFSAQQFPDLHSELNLSSLELGDSALYFCASSPGLVSGELFFGEGSRLTVL.

This clonotype was detected ten times or more. The V and J genes are TRBV29-1 and TRBJ2-7; tentatively, D is TRBD1 (5 bases). Germline values: CDR1 SQVTM, CDR2 ANQGSEA. The CDR3 runs 14 residues. Trimming removed 0 bases at V and 3 bases at J, with 12 bases between. The CDR3 DNA is TGCAGCGTTGAAGACCCACAGGTGGACTACGAGCAGTACTTC. Amino acids: CSVEDPQVDYEQYF.

This clonotype was observed at least ten times. The V and J genes are TRBV5-1 and TRBJ2-5; D not certain. Germline loops: CDR1 SGHRS, CDR2 YFSETQ. This CDR3 is 15 amino acids long. V dropped 1 base and J dropped 0 bases, with 10 bases sitting between them. The CDR3 sequence: CASSLFLGNQETQYF. In DNA form, the CDR3 reads TGCGCCAGCAGCTTGTTTCTCGGTAACCAAGAGACCCAGTACTTC. Complete variable domain (other parts from reference TRBV5-1 and TRBJ2-5): KAGVTQTPRYLIKTRGQQVTLSCSPISGHRSVSWYQQTPGQGLQFLFEYFSETQRNKGNFPGRFSGRQFSNSRSEMNVSTLELGDSALYLCASSLFLGNQETQYFGPGTRLLVL.

The chain carries TRBV2 and TRBJ2-2; tentative D call: TRBD2 (6 bases). Trimming removed 5 bases at V and 3 bases at J, with 13 bases between. CDR3 size: 15 residues. Germline V gene lookup returns CDR1 SNHLY and CDR2 FYNNEI. CDR3 coding DNA: TGTGCCAGCAGTCGACTAGGGACGGACACCGGGGAGCTGTTTTTT. This gives the protein CASSRLGTDTGELFF.

This clonotype occurred many times. The V call is TRBV7-2, the J call TRBJ2-5, with 8 bases that match TRBD2. Germline values: CDR1 SGHTA, CDR2 FQGNSA. This CDR3 is 15 amino acids long. J was trimmed by 2 bases and V by 5 bases; bases with no gene match: 7. CDR3 loop: CASSPLGGVQETQYF. CDR3 coding DNA: TGTGCCAGCAGCCCTCTCGGGGGGGTTCAAGAGACCCAGTACTTC.

This clonotype was picked up many times. This chain links TRBV5-6 with TRBJ2-7; D unclear. Germline V gives CDR1 SGHDT, CDR2 YYEEEE. This CDR3 region has 16 residues. V lost 4 bases, J lost 1 base, and 18 bases lay in between. Written as DNA, the CDR3 is TGTGCCAGCAGCGTAACGGGTCGTAAAGCATCCTACGAGCAGTACTTC. Translated, it gives CASSVTGRKASYEQYF. The full variable domain, rest sourced from reference TRBV5-6 and TRBJ2-7, is DAGVTQSPTHLIKTRGQQVTLRCSPKSGHDTVSWYQQALGQGPQFIFQYYEEEERQRGNFPDRFSGHQFPNYSSELNVNALLLGDSALYLCASSVTGRKASYEQYFGPGTRLTVT.